This T cell receptor (beta chain) is drawn from a study of molecular identifiers for immune sequencing clone quantification. General study findings and limits: Reportedly, one cell's Jurkat TCR RNA was detected within 1,200,000 naive CD8 cells.

V was cut by 1 base and J by 8 bases, with 15 bases left in between. The CDR3 is 15 residues long. The germline V gene has CDR1 SGHDN and CDR2 FVKESK. This clonotype showed up just a few times. Its specificity is not known. TCRdb processed the PCR reads anew with MiXCR; each CDR3 protein has one entry. Of more than 60,000 distinct CDR3 sequences listed, about a sixth are singletons. This chain links TRBV14 with TRBJ2-1; D gene unclear. Sequenced sample: naive CD8+ T cells from blood, with Jurkat cell RNA spiked in. As for subset: FACS-sorted CD8+CD4-CCR7+CD45RA+ naive T cells. The origin of this receptor is a human donor in good health. Some libraries in this study had Jurkat cell RNA spiked in. CDR3 DNA sequence: TGTGCCAGCAGCCAAGTGAGGAGTGGATGGGATGAGCAGTTCTTC. Protein sequence: CASSQVRSGWDEQFF.